This T cell receptor beta chain was recorded in a study of Graves' ophthalmopathy and Graves' hyperthyroidism. Enrollment excluded any patients with other autoimmune diseases, uncontrolled infections, pregnancy or lactation. The CDR3 spans 15 residues. With V trimmed by 2 bases and J by 8 bases, 10 bases remained unmatched. From germline, CDR1 is MNHNY and CDR2 SVGAGI (reference sequence). This clonotype showed up just a few times. The antigen remains unidentified. Findings and caveats of the study: Detection in blood was also observed for most expanded thyroid clonotypes above 0.001 frequency.

Amplification of the TCR beta CDR3 regions used RNA transcripts (as template). First-round RT-PCR used HTBI primers; second-round multiplex PCR followed. TCRdb ran MiXCR on the multiplex PCR reads and lists one entry per CDR3 protein. This table holds 900,000 to 1,200,000 distinct CDR3 sequences, 36% found once. The source is an adult man with Graves' hyperthyroidism. Material for sequencing was peripheral blood or thyroid tissue (not recorded which). The chain carries TRBV6-6 and TRBJ1-2; TRBD1 matches at 8 bases. CDR3 nucleotides: TGTGCCAGCAGTTACCATCAGGGGGCTCAAGGGGGCTACACCTTC. It specifies CASSYHQGAQGGYTF.